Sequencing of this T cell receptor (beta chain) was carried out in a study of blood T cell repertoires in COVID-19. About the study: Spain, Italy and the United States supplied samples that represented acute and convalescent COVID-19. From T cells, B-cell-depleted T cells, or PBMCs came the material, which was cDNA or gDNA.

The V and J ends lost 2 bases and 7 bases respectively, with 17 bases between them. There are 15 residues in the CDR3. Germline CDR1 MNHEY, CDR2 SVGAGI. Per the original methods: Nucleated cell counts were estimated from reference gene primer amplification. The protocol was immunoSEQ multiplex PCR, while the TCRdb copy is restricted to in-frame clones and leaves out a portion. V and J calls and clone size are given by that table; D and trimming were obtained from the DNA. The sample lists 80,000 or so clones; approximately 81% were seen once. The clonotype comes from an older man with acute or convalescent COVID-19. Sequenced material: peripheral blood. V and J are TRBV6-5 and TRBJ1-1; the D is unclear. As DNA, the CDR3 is TGTGCCAGCAGTTACAATCCGACACAGATGGGTGAAGCTTTCTTT. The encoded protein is CASSYNPTQMGEAFF.